A single sample is the source of the 14 T cell receptor beta chains below, sequenced in a study of OX40 agonist ivuxolimab in advanced cancers. Measured with immunoSEQ multiplex PCR; TCRdb has only the in-frame clones, and not every one. The data show 80,000 to 100,000 clones, over 75% seen once. This sample comprised CD4+ or CD8+ T cells sorted from blood, obtained in a trial of the OX40 agonist ivuxolimab. These receptors came from an adult with an advanced solid tumor such as melanoma, head and neck, liver or kidney cancer.

This clone came up a few times. The chain has TRBV5-8 and TRBJ1-5; TRBD1 agrees at 9 bases. The CDR3 loop spans 13 amino acids. CDR1 is SGHTS and CDR2 is YDEGEE in the germline V gene. The junction had 3 bases not matched to a gene; V was cut back by 4 bases and J by 7 bases. This chain's CDR3 is CASSRTGVQPQHF. In DNA, the CDR3 is TGTGCCAGCAGCAGGACAGGGGTCCAGCCCCAGCATTTT.

The chain is built from TRBV6-5 and TRBJ1-2; D gene ambiguous. There are 13 residues in the CDR3. V was cut by 8 bases and J by 3 bases, with 13 bases left in between. In germline, CDR1 is MNHEY, CDR2 SVGAGI. The CDR3 loop is CASRRGIDYGYTF. CDR3 DNA: TGTGCCAGCCGGCGGGGTATCGACTATGGCTACACCTTC.

The rearrangement uses TRBV27 and TRBJ2-5; tentatively, D is TRBD1 (6 bases). The length of the CDR3 is 13 residues. Germline CDR1 MNHEY, CDR2 SMNVEV (reference sequence). Trimming pared 5 bases from V and 10 bases from J, leaving 17 bases between. The CDR3 loop is CASSEGGHPVQYF. CDR3 nucleotide sequence: TGTGCCAGCAGTGAAGGGGGACATCCGGTCCAGTACTTC.

The rearrangement joins TRBV19 to TRBJ1-5; 8 nucleotides agree with TRBD1. The CDR3 length is 16 residues. Germline trimming cut 3 bases from V and 4 bases from J; bases unmatched to any gene: 8. Germline CDR1 reads LNHDA; CDR2 reads SQIVND (reference sequence). CDR3 bases: TGTGCCAGTAGTATCTTTCCGAGGACAGGGAATCAGCCCCAGCATTTT. Translation gives CASSIFPRTGNQPQHF.

The V call is TRBV7-3, the J call TRBJ1-6, with a weak D call TRBD1 (5 bases). This CDR3 has 15 amino acids. Trimming removed 5 bases from V and 7 bases from J, with 15 bases in between. Germline values: CDR1 SGHTA, CDR2 FQGTGA. The CDR3 DNA follows: TGTGCCAGCAGCGCGGTGGGGGATTTGAATTCACCCCTCCACTTT. Translation gives CASSAVGDLNSPLHF.

The V and J genes are TRBV11-2 and TRBJ1-6; 7 nucleotides match TRBD1. The CDR3 has 14 residues. The germline gives CDR1 SGHAT, CDR2 FQNNGV. V lost 7 bases to trimming and J lost 6 bases; unmatched junction nucleotides: 6. DNA for the CDR3: TGTGCCAGCACCGCACAGGGGATTAATTCACCCCTCCACTTT. Translation gives CASTAQGINSPLHF. Full variable domain (remainder filled in from reference TRBV11-2 and TRBJ1-6): EAGVAQSPRYKIIEKRQSVAFWCNPISGHATLYWYQQILGQGPKLLIQFQNNGVVDDSQLPKDRFSAERLKGVDSTLKIQPAKLEDSAVYLCASTAQGINSPLHFGNGTRLTVT.

This chain uses TRBV5-1 with TRBJ1-1; 7 nucleotides match TRBD1. Germline assignment: CDR1 SGHRS and CDR2 YFSETQ. The CDR3 consists of 15 residues. Trimming removed 4 bases from V and 2 bases from J; junction bases left unmatched: 8. CDR3 nucleotides: TGCGCCAGCAGCCCGGGGACAGCTTCCAACACTGAAGCTTTCTTT. This codes for CASSPGTASNTEAFF. Full variable domain (remainder filled in from reference TRBV5-1 and TRBJ1-1): KAGVTQTPRYLIKTRGQQVTLSCSPISGHRSVSWYQQTPGQGLQFLFEYFSETQRNKGNFPGRFSGRQFSNSRSEMNVSTLELGDSALYLCASSPGTASNTEAFFGQGTRLTVV.

This chain links TRBV4-1 with TRBJ1-5; maybe TRBD1 (5 bases). Trimming removed 1 base at V and 6 bases at J, with 10 bases between. This CDR3 has 14 amino acids. Germline loops: CDR1 MGHRA, CDR2 YSYEKL. CDR3 in DNA: TGCGCCAGCAGCCAAGTGGGGGTAGTTCAGCCCCAGCATTTT. Its protein is CASSQVGVVQPQHF.

This chain joins TRBV6-5 and TRBJ2-7; the match to TRBD1 covers 7 bases. Germline V CDR1 and CDR2: MNHEY, SVGAGI. The CDR3 is 15 amino acids. Trimming at V came to 6 bases and at J to 4 bases, leaving 12 bases not matched to a gene. Here the CDR3 reads CASSGQATQFYEQYF. The CDR3 DNA is TGTGCCAGCAGCGGACAGGCCACCCAATTTTACGAGCAGTACTTC.

The rearrangement joins TRBV6-6 to TRBJ1-1, with D perhaps matching TRBD1 (6 bases). This CDR3 comprises 14 residues. Per the germline V gene, CDR1 is MNHNY and CDR2 is SVGAGI (reference sequence). V was shortened by 6 bases and J by 0 bases, with 11 bases between the two germline ends. This CDR3 is CASSPTGMNTEAFF. The CDR3 DNA reads TGTGCCAGCAGCCCGACAGGAATGAACACTGAAGCTTTCTTT.

Only a few counts were recorded for this clone. The V gene is TRBV6-5, the J gene TRBJ2-1; 8 nucleotides match TRBD2. V was pared by 8 bases and J by 6 bases, with 12 bases of the junction left unmatched. Germline V gene sequence: CDR1 MNHEY, CDR2 SVGAGI. CDR3 length: 15 amino acids. In DNA form, the CDR3 reads TGTGCCAGCCATAAGGGGCTAGCGGGCCCCAATGAGCAGTTCTTC. The encoded protein is CASHKGLAGPNEQFF.

J is TRBJ2-1 and V is TRBV12-5; 7 positions match TRBD1. CDR3 length equals 15 residues. Trimming took 7 bases from V and 3 from J; bases not matched to a gene: 9. The germline CDR1 and CDR2 sequences are LGHNT and FRNRAP. The CDR3: CASVVGQGDYNEQFF. CDR3 in DNA: TGTGCTAGTGTGGTGGGGCAGGGGGACTACAATGAGCAGTTCTTC.

DNA of the CDR3: TGTGCCAGTAGTATAGAAAGGCAAAGGGGCAATCAGCCCCAGCATTTT. This encodes CASSIERQRGNQPQHF. The rearrangement links TRBV19 to TRBJ1-5; no firm D call. Germline V gene lookup returns CDR1 LNHDA and CDR2 SQIVND (reference sequence). V lost 0 bases and J lost 2, with 11 bases in between. CDR3 length equals 16 residues. Filled out from reference TRBV19 and TRBJ1-5, the complete variable domain reads DGGITQSPKYLFRKEGQNVTLSCEQNLNHDAMYWYRQDPGQGLRLIYYSQIVNDFQKGDIAEGYSVSREKKESFPLTVTSAQKNPTAFYLCASSIERQRGNQPQHFGDGTRLSIL.

The J gene is TRBJ1-5, the V gene TRBV29-1, with TRBD1 identical over 7 bases. CDR3 length: 15 amino acids. The germline CDR1 and CDR2 sequences are SQVTM and ANQGSEA. Losses at the gene ends were 7 bases for V and 0 bases for J; bases not matched to a gene: 9. This chain's CDR3 is CSAGEGATSNQPQHF. CDR3 DNA: TGCAGCGCCGGGGAGGGGGCCACTAGCAATCAGCCCCAGCATTTT.